This passage covers 27 T cell receptor beta chains from one sample sequenced in a study of beta chain features in type 1 diabetes listed by TCRdb under 2018. The study at large found these results: In all four CD4+ subsets, TCRB CDR3 length was moderately but significantly shorter in type 1 diabetes patients.

The antigens for these receptors are not known. Libraries came from the immunoSEQ multiplex PCR assay. The High Capacity cDNA Reverse Transcription Kit was used to reverse transcribe all of the isolated RNA, meaning that expressed TCRB transcripts were what got sequenced. TCRdb stores this immuneACCESS table with in-frame sequences only. Part of the clones is absent; in the studies checked, under half of the shortfall reflects unresolved V genes, and no reason is known for the rest. This sample is represented by under 20,000 clones; approximately 68% of them were singletons. Of the sample, around 2.5% falls within the top ten clones. Input material: Tregs from blood. This specimen's cell subset or site label, per the study, means: regulatory CD4+ T cells. All receptors derive from a man aged 25 to 40 with type 1 diabetes.

This clone was counted once. The chain employs TRBV15 and TRBJ1-1; the D gene is possibly TRBD1 (6 bases). This CDR3 is 15 amino acids long. V lost 0 bases and J 2 bases, leaving 10 bases between the germline ends. Germline V lookup: CDR1 LNHNV, CDR2 YYDKDF (reference sequence). CDR3 DNA sequence: TGTGCCACCAGCAGAGAGTGGACAGTCAACACTGAAGCTTTCTTT. It specifies CATSREWTVNTEAFF.

The rearrangement links TRBV5-1 to TRBJ1-1; 8 bases are a match to TRBD1. Losses at the gene ends were 0 bases for V and 1 base for J; bases not matched to a gene: 5. The V gene's germline CDR1 is SGHRS and CDR2 YFSETQ. This CDR3 region has 16 residues. The CDR3 here is CASSLGIGQGNTEAFF. In DNA, the CDR3 is TGCGCCAGCAGCTTGGGAATTGGACAGGGGAACACTGAAGCTTTCTTT. Complete variable domain (other parts from reference TRBV5-1 and TRBJ1-1): KAGVTQTPRYLIKTRGQQVTLSCSPISGHRSVSWYQQTPGQGLQFLFEYFSETQRNKGNFPGRFSGRQFSNSRSEMNVSTLELGDSALYLCASSLGIGQGNTEAFFGQGTRLTVV.

The chain combines TRBV11-3 with TRBJ2-7; D call uncertain. CDR1 and CDR2 (germline): SGHNT, YENEEA. There are 13 residues in the CDR3. The V gene lost 5 bases and the J gene lost 4 bases, with 12 bases spanning the gap. The CDR3 DNA follows: TGTGCCAGCAGCACGAGCTACGGGTACGAGCAGTACTTC. This translates into CASSTSYGYEQYF.

This chain links TRBV19 with TRBJ2-1, with 9 nucleotides matching TRBD1. This CDR3 is 13 amino acids long. Trimming cost V 6 bases and J 8 bases; bases outside gene matches: 5. Germline V gene lookup returns CDR1 LNHDA and CDR2 SQIVND (reference sequence). This CDR3 reads CASRGTGIDEQFF. Written as DNA, the CDR3 is TGTGCCAGTAGAGGGACAGGGATAGATGAGCAGTTCTTC.

As regards this clone: At one end, the junction sequence differs from germline, possibly due to a read error. The chain carries TRBV6-1 and TRBJ2-5; D remains unclear. Looked up from germline, CDR1 is MNHNS and CDR2 is SASEGT. The CDR3 covers 12 residues. For the CDR3, the DNA is TGTGCCAGCAGGACGGAGCCAGAGGCCCAGTACTTC. It translates to CASRTEPEAQYF.

This chain joins TRBV4-1 and TRBJ2-5; D remains ambiguous. Germline CDR1 MGHRA, CDR2 YSYEKL. The CDR3 runs to 13 residues. V was trimmed by 0 bases and J by 4 bases, leaving 6 bases between them. CDR3 sequence: CASSQDSVETQYF. The CDR3 nucleotides read TGCGCCAGCAGCCAAGATAGTGTAGAGACCCAGTACTTC.

This clone has a handful of counts. This chain joins TRBV6-6 and TRBJ2-5; D is possibly TRBD1 (6 bases). The V and J ends lost 6 bases and 5 bases respectively, with 19 bases between them. Germline-derived CDR1 and CDR2 are MNHNY and SVGAGI (reference sequence). This CDR3 spans 15 amino acids. The DNA of the CDR3 is TGTGCCAGCAGCTACGTTGGGACGAGGGGGGAGACCCAGTACTTC. Translating it yields CASSYVGTRGETQYF.

A few counts support this clone. This chain links TRBV4-2 with TRBJ2-7; 14 bases agree with TRBD2. CDR3 length: 15 residues. Germline values: CDR1 LGHNA, CDR2 YNFKEQ. The junction had 2 bases not matched to a gene; V was cut back by 1 base and J by 6 bases. CDR3 sequence: CASSQVGLAGVEQYF. In DNA form, the CDR3 reads TGTGCCAGCAGCCAAGTGGGACTAGCGGGGGTCGAGCAGTACTTC.

CDR3 nucleotides: TGTGCCAGCAGCTCCGGGAGGGGACGGGAGCTGTTTTTT. Its protein is CASSSGRGRELFF. V gene TRBV11-1 combines with J gene TRBJ2-2; 8 positions agree with TRBD2. The ends lost 4 bases at V and 9 bases at J; junction bases unmatched: 4. The CDR3 loop spans 13 amino acids. Per the germline V gene, CDR1 is SGHAT and CDR2 is FQDESV (reference sequence).

The chain recombines TRBV30 with TRBJ2-7, with 8 bases lining up with TRBD1. V trimming: 4 bases; J trimming: 0 bases; junction bases outside the gene matches: 8. CDR1 is GTSNPN, CDR2 SVGIG, per germline (reference sequence). CDR3 length: 15 amino acids. CDR3 residues: CAWITPGTGSYEQYF. As DNA, the CDR3 is TGTGCCTGGATCACCCCCGGGACAGGCTCCTACGAGCAGTACTTC. The variable domain in full, completed from reference TRBV30 and TRBJ2-7, reads SQTIHQWPATLVQPVGSPLSLECTVEGTSNPNLYWYRQAAGRGLQLLFYSVGIGQISSEVPQNLSASRPQDRQFILSSKKLLLSDSGFYLCAWITPGTGSYEQYFGPGTRLTVT.

The chain recombines TRBV6-5 with TRBJ1-5; D may be TRBD1 (5 bases). V gave up 6 bases and J gave up 4 bases, with 10 bases separating them. The germline V gene has CDR1 MNHEY and CDR2 SVGAGI. The CDR3 runs to 13 residues. The CDR3, as DNA: TGTGCCAGCAGATCGGGGACTAATCAGCCCCAGCATTTT. Translation: CASRSGTNQPQHF.

This clone was seen only a few times. The V call is TRBV5-4, the J call TRBJ1-2; 8 bases agree with TRBD1. V dropped 2 bases and J dropped 5; count of bases not matched to a gene: 2. The CDR3 contains 13 residues. Germline CDR1 SGHNT, CDR2 YYREEE (reference sequence). The DNA for the CDR3 is TGTGCCAGCAGCTTCACAGGGGGATATGGCTACACCTTC. Its protein product is CASSFTGGYGYTF.

This clone was seen only once. The rearrangement uses TRBV4-1 and TRBJ2-2; tentatively, D is TRBD2 (7 bases). Germline lookup yields CDR1 MGHRA and CDR2 YSYEKL. The ends were cut back, 0 bases at V and 1 base at J, with 9 bases in the middle. CDR3 size: 16 residues. This CDR3 reads CASSQEGGGNTGELFF. Written as DNA, the CDR3 is TGCGCCAGCAGCCAAGAAGGGGGGGGGAACACCGGGGAGCTGTTTTTT.

CDR3 nucleotides: TGTGCCTGGAGTCGGGACAGACAAACCGGGGAGCTGTTTTTT. It translates to CAWSRDRQTGELFF. The chain combines TRBV30 with TRBJ2-2, with TRBD1 matching 7 bases. The junction had 5 bases not matched to a gene; V was cut back by 2 bases and J by 5 bases. CDR3 length: 14 amino acids. The germline V gene has CDR1 GTSNPN and CDR2 SVGIG (reference sequence).

The chain links TRBV5-1 to TRBJ2-3; D might be TRBD2 (6 bases). This CDR3 region has 15 residues. Germline V gene sequence: CDR1 SGHRS, CDR2 YFSETQ. The V and J ends lost 4 bases and 0 bases respectively, with 12 bases between them. For the CDR3, the DNA is TGCGCCAGCAGCGTGGGACTGACTAGCACAGATACGCAGTATTTT. Protein product: CASSVGLTSTDTQYF.

The gene calls are TRBV7-2 and TRBJ2-7; 9 nucleotides agree with TRBD2. The CDR3 sequence is 15 residues long. From germline, CDR1 is SGHTA and CDR2 FQGNSA. Germline trimming cut 2 bases from V and 9 bases from J; bases unmatched to any gene: 11. CDR3 DNA: TGTGCCAGCAGCTTAACGTCGGCGGGAGGGCCTTTGCAGTACTTC. Protein product: CASSLTSAGGPLQYF.

This clone was counted a few times. This chain joins TRBV7-8 and TRBJ2-5; TRBD1 aligns across 9 bases. With 1 base clipped from V and 3 bases from J, the junction kept 6 bases outside the gene matches. CDR3 size: 16 residues. CDR1 is SGHVS and CDR2 is FQNEAQ in the germline V gene. The CDR3 nucleotides are TGTGCCAGCAGCTTAGGATGGACAGGGGCCGAAGAGACCCAGTACTTC. Amino acids: CASSLGWTGAEETQYF.

The table lists this clone with a few counts. In DNA, the CDR3 is TGTGCCAGCAGCCAAGAGGGCGGGCCGCCAGTCAATGAGCAGTTCTTC. Encoded protein: CASSQEGGPPVNEQFF. V is TRBV4-2 and J is TRBJ2-1; D possibly corresponds to TRBD2 (5 bases). Germline CDR1 is LGHNA and CDR2 is YNFKEQ. The V and J ends lost 0 bases and 6 bases respectively, with 15 bases between them. CDR3 length equals 16 residues.

This chain uses TRBV7-9 with TRBJ2-7; tentatively, D is TRBD2 (6 bases). This CDR3 contains 17 residues. The germline V and J ends were trimmed by 5 bases and 5 bases, with 25 bases remaining between them. Germline V CDR1 and CDR2: SEHNR, FQNEAQ (reference sequence). The CDR3 DNA sequence: TGTGCCAGCAGCCCAAGGAGGGCAGGGCCTCTTTCTCACGAGCAGTACTTC. This encodes CASSPRRAGPLSHEQYF.

The rearrangement joins TRBV7-9 to TRBJ1-1; 9 positions match TRBD1. After removal of 7 bases from V and 4 bases from J, the junction contained 4 bases not matched to a gene. The CDR3 has 13 amino acids. Germline V gives CDR1 SEHNR, CDR2 FQNEAQ (reference sequence). The CDR3 here is CASTDRGRTEAFF. In nucleotides, the CDR3 is TGTGCCAGCACGGACAGGGGTCGCACTGAAGCTTTCTTT.

The rearrangement uses TRBV18 and TRBJ2-3, with 8 bases identical to TRBD1. This CDR3 contains 15 residues. With 4 bases clipped from V and 1 base from J, the junction kept 4 bases outside the gene matches. Germline V CDR1 and CDR2: KGHSH, LQKENI. CDR3 sequence reads: CASSQMTGGTDTQYF. CDR3 DNA sequence: TGTGCCAGCTCACAAATGACAGGGGGCACAGATACGCAGTATTTT.

The chain has TRBV4-1 and TRBJ1-2, with D unclear. V was cut by 1 base and J by 3 bases, with 3 bases left in between. The CDR3 extends over 12 amino acids. Germline CDR1 is MGHRA and CDR2 is YSYEKL. The DNA for the CDR3 is TGCGCCAGCAGCCAAGTCGACTATGGCTACACCTTC. Translation gives CASSQVDYGYTF.

The rearrangement links TRBV30 to TRBJ1-2; TRBD1 aligns across 7 bases. The V gene's germline CDR1 is GTSNPN and CDR2 SVGIG (reference sequence). This CDR3 has 13 amino acids. V shed 3 bases, J shed 8 bases, and the junction held 9 bases outside the gene matches. CDR3 in DNA: TGTGCCTGGAGCGAGAGACAGGGACGCGGCTACACCTTC. Protein sequence: CAWSERQGRGYTF.

This clone was recorded only once. The rearrangement joins TRBV5-1 to TRBJ1-5; 7 bases line up with TRBD1. The CDR3 consists of 14 residues. With V trimmed by 4 bases and J by 4 bases, 5 bases remained unmatched. Germline CDR1 and CDR2: SGHRS and YFSETQ. In DNA form, the CDR3 reads TGCGCCAGCAGCCTGGAGGGGGCAAATCAGCCCCAGCATTTT. Encoded protein: CASSLEGANQPQHF.

V is TRBV2 and J is TRBJ1-4; D possibly corresponds to TRBD1 (5 bases). The germline V gene encodes CDR1 SNHLY and CDR2 FYNNEI. V lost 5 bases, J lost 8 bases, and 15 bases lay in between. The CDR3 has 14 residues. Written as DNA, the CDR3 is TGTGCCAGCAGTAGATTGACAGAAGACGAAAAACTGTTTTTT. Encoded protein: CASSRLTEDEKLFF.

The chain joins TRBV19 to TRBJ1-5; D possibly corresponds to TRBD1 (6 bases). CDR3 length equals 16 residues. Per germline, CDR1 LNHDA and CDR2 SQIVND (reference sequence). Trimming stripped 1 base from V and 4 bases from J, with 14 bases between. This CDR3 is CASSIVAGALNQPQHF. The CDR3 DNA sequence: TGTGCCAGTAGTATAGTAGCAGGGGCTCTTAATCAGCCCCAGCATTTT.

This chain joins TRBV6-5 and TRBJ1-2; D is possibly TRBD1 (5 bases). This CDR3 spans 14 amino acids. With 0 bases removed from V and 2 bases from J, the gap between germline ends came to 7 bases. Germline V CDR1 and CDR2: MNHEY, SVGAGI. The CDR3 DNA follows: TGTGCCAGCAGTTACTCCGGGGGAAACTATGGCTACACCTTC. Translated: CASSYSGGNYGYTF.